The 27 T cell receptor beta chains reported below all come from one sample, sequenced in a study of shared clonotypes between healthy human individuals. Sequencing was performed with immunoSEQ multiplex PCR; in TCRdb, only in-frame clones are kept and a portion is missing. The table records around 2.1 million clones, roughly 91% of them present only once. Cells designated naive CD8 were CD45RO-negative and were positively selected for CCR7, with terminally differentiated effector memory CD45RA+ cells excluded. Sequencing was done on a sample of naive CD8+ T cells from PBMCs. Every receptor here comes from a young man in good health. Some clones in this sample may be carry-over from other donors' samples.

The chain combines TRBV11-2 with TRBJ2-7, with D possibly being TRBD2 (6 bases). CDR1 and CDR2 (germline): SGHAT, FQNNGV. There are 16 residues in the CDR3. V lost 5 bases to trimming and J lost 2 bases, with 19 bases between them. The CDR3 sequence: CASSPGEAGGAYEQYF. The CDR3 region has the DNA TGTGCCAGCAGCCCCGGGGAGGCGGGTGGGGCCTACGAGCAGTACTTC.

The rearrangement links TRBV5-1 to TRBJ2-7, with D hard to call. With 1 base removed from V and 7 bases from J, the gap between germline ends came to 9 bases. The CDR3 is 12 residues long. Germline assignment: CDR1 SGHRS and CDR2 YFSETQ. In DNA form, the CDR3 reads TGCGCCAGCAGCTTGCCCGGGTGGGAGCAGTACTTC. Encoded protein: CASSLPGWEQYF.

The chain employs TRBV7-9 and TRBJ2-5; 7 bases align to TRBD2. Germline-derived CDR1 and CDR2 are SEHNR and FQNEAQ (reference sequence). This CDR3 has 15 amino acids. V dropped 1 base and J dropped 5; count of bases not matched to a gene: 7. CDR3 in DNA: TGTGCCAGCAGCTTAGGGGGAGGGCTTGGGGAGACCCAGTACTTC. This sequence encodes CASSLGGGLGETQYF.

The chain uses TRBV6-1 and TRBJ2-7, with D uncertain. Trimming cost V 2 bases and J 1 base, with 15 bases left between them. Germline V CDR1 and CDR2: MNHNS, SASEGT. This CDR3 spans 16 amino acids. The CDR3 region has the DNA TGTGCCAGCAGTGAATTCCGGAAAGTGCTTTCCTACGAGCAGTACTTC. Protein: CASSEFRKVLSYEQYF.

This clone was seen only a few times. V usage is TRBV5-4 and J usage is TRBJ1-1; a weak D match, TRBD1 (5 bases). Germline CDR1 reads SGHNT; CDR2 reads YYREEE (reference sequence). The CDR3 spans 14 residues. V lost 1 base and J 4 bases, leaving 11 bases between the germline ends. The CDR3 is CASSLQGGPTEAFF. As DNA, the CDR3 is TGTGCCAGCAGCTTGCAGGGTGGACCCACTGAAGCTTTCTTT. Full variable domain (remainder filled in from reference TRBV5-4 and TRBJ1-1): ETGVTQSPTHLIKTRGQQVTLRCSSQSGHNTVSWYQQALGQGPQFIFQYYREEENGRGNFPPRFSGLQFPNYSSELNVNALELDDSALYLCASSLQGGPTEAFFGQGTRLTVV.

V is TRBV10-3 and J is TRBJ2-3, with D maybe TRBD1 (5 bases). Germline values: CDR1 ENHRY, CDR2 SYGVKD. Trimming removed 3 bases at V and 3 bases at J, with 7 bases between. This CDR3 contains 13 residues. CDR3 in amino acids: CAISDPGTDTQYF. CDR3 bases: TGTGCCATCAGTGATCCAGGGACAGATACGCAGTATTTT.

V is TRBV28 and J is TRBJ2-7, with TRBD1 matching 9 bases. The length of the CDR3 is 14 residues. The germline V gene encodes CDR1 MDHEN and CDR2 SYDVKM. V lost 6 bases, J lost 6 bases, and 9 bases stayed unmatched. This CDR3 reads CASSLWGQGGEQYF. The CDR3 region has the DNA TGTGCCAGCAGCCTGTGGGGACAGGGTGGCGAGCAGTACTTC.

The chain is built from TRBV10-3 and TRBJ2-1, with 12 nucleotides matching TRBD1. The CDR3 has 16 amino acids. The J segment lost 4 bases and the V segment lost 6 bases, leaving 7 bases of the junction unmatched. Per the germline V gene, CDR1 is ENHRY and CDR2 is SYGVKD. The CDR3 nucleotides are TGTGCCATCAGCACCGGGACAGGGGGCGCATACAATGAGCAGTTCTTC. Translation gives CAISTGTGGAYNEQFF.

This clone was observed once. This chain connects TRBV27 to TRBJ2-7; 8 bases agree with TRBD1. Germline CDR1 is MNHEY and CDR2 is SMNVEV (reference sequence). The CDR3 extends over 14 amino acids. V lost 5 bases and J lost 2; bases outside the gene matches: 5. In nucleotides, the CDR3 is TGTGCCAGCAGTCAACAGGGGGAAGCCTACGAGCAGTACTTC. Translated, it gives CASSQQGEAYEQYF.

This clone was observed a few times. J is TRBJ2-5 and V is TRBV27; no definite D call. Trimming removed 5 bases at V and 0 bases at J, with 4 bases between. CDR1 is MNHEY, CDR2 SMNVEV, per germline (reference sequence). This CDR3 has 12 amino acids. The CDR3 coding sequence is TGTGCCAGCAGTCCGTACCAAGAGACCCAGTACTTC. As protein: CASSPYQETQYF.

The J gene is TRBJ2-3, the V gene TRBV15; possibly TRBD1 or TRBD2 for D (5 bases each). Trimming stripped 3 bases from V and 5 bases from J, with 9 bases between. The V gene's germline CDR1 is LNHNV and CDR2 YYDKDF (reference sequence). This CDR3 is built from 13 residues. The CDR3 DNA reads TGTGCCACCAGCAGGGGGGTGTTAGATACGCAGTATTTT. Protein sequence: CATSRGVLDTQYF. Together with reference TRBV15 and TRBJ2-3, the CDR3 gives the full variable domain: DAMVIQNPRYQVTQFGKPVTLSCSQTLNHNVMYWYQQKSSQAPKLLFHYYDKDFNNEADTPDNFQSRRPNTSFCFLDIRSPGLGDTAMYLCATSRGVLDTQYFGPGTRLTVL.

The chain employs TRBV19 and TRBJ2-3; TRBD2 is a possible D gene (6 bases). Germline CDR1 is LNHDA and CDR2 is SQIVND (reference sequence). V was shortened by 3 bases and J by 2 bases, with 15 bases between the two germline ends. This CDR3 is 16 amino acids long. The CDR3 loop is CASSILGGVNTDTQYF. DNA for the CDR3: TGTGCCAGTAGTATCTTGGGAGGCGTCAACACAGATACGCAGTATTTT.

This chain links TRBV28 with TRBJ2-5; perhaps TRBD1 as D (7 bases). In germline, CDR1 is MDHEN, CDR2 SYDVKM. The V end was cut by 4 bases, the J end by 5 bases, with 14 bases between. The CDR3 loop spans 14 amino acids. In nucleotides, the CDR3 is TGTGCCAGCAGTTGGAGGGGGCGAGTGGAGACCCAGTACTTC. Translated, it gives CASSWRGRVETQYF.

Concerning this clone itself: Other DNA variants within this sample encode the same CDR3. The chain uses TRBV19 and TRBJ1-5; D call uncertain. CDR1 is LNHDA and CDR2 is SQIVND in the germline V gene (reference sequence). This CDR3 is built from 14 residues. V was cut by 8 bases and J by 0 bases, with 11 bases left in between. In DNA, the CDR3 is TGTGCCAGTGCTATACGGGATAGCAATCAGCCCCAGCATTTT. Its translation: CASAIRDSNQPQHF.

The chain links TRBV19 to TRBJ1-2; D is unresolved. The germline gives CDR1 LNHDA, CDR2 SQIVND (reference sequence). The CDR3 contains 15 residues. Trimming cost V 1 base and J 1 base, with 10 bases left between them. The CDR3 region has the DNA TGTGCCAGTAGTATAGGGCCGAGACTTAACTATGGCTACACCTTC. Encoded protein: CASSIGPRLNYGYTF.

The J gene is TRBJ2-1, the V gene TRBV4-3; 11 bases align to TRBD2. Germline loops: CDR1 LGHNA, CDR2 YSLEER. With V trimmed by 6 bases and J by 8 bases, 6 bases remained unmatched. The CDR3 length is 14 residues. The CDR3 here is CASSVAGGGDEQFF. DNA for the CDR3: TGCGCCAGCAGTGTAGCGGGAGGGGGGGATGAGCAGTTCTTC.

The CDR3 is CASSYGDRGRGYTIYF. The CDR3, as DNA: TGTGCCAGCAGTTACGGCGACAGGGGGCGCGGATACACCATATATTTT. The chain combines TRBV6-5 with TRBJ1-3; 10 positions match TRBD1. Germline V gene lookup returns CDR1 MNHEY and CDR2 SVGAGI. V lost 2 bases to trimming and J lost 8 bases; unmatched junction nucleotides: 9. The length of the CDR3 is 16 residues.

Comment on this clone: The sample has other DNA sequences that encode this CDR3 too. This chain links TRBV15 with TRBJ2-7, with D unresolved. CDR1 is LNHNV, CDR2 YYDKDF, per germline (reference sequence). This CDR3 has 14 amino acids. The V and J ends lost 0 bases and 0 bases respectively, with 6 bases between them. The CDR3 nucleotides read TGTGCCACCAGCAGAGAAGGGTTCTCCTACGAGCAGTACTTC. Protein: CATSREGFSYEQYF.

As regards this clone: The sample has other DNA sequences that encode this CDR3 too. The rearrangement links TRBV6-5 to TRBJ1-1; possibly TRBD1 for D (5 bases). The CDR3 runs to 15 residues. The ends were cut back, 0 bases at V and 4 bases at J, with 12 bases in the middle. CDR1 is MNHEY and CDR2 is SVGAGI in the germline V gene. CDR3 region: CASSYSRGGGTEAFF. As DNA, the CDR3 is TGTGCCAGCAGTTACTCACGGGGTGGGGGCACTGAAGCTTTCTTT.

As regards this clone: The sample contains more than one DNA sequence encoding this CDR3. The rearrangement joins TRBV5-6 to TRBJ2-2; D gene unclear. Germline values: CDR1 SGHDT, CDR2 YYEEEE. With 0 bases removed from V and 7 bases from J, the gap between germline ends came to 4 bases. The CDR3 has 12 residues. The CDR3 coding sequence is TGTGCCAGCAGCTTGGGTGGCGGGGAGCTGTTTTTT. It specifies CASSLGGGELFF.

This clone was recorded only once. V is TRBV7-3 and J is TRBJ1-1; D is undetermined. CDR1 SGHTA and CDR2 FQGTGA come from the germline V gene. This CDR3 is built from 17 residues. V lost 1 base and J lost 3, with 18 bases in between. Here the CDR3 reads CASSLSPVTMEDTEAFF. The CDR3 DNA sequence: TGTGCCAGCAGCTTAAGCCCTGTCACCATGGAGGACACTGAAGCTTTCTTT.

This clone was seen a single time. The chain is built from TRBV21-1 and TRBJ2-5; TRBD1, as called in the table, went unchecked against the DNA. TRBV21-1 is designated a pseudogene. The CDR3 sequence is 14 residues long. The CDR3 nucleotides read TGTGCCAGCAGCAAAGGGCCAGGGGAAGAGACCCAGTACTTC. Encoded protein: CASSKGPGEETQYF.

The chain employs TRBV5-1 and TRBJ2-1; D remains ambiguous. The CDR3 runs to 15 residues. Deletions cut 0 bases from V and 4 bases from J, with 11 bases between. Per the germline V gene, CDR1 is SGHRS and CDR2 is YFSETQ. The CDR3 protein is CASSLAVARYNEQFF. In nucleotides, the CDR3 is TGCGCCAGCAGCTTGGCGGTAGCCAGATACAATGAGCAGTTCTTC.

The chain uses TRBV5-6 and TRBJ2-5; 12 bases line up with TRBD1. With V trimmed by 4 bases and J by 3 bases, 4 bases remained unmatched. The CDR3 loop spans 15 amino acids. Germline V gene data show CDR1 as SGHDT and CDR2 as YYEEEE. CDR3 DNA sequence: TGTGCCAGCAGCCGGGGACAGGGGGCTGAAGAGACCCAGTACTTC. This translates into CASSRGQGAEETQYF. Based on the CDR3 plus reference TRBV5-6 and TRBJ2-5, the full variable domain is DAGVTQSPTHLIKTRGQQVTLRCSPKSGHDTVSWYQQALGQGPQFIFQYYEEEERQRGNFPDRFSGHQFPNYSSELNVNALLLGDSALYLCASSRGQGAEETQYFGPGTRLLVL.

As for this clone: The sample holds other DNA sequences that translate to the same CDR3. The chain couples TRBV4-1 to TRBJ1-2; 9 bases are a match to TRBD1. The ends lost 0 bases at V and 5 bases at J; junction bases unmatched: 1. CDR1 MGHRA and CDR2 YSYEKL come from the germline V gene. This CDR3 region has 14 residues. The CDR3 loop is CASSQEGTGYGYTF. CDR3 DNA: TGCGCCAGCAGCCAAGAGGGGACAGGGTATGGCTACACCTTC.

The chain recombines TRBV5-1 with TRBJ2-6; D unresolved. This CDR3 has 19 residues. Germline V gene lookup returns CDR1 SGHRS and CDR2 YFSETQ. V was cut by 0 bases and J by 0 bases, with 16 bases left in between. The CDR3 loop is CASSLADGGVTSGANVLTF. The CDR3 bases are TGCGCCAGCAGCTTGGCCGACGGTGGGGTTACCTCTGGGGCCAACGTCCTGACTTTC. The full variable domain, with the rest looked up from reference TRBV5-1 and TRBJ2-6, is KAGVTQTPRYLIKTRGQQVTLSCSPISGHRSVSWYQQTPGQGLQFLFEYFSETQRNKGNFPGRFSGRQFSNSRSEMNVSTLELGDSALYLCASSLADGGVTSGANVLTFGAGSRLTVL.

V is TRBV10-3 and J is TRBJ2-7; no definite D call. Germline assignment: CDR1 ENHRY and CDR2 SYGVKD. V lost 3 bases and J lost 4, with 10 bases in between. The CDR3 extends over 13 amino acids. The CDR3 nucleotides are TGTGCCATCAGTGACCCCGACTCTTACGAGCAGTACTTC. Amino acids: CAISDPDSYEQYF.